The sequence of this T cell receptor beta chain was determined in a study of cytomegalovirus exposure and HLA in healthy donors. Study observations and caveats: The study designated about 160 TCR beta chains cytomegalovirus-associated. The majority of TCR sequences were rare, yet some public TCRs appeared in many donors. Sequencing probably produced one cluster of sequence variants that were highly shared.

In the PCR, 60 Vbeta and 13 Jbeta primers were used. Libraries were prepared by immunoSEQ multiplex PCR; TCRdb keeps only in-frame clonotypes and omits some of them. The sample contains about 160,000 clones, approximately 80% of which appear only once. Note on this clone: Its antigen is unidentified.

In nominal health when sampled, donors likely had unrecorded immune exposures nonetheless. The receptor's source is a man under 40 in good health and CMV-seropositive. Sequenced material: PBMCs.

CDR3 sequence reads: CATDPGDEKLFF. Written as DNA, the CDR3 is TGTGCCACCGACCCAGGGGATGAAAAACTGTTTTTT. This rearrangement joins TRBV25-1 to TRBJ1-4, with a possible D match to TRBD1 (6 bases). Germline lookup yields CDR1 MGHDK and CDR2 SYGVNS. Trimming shortened V by 10 bases and J by 6 bases, and 12 bases separated the two germline ends. The CDR3 contains 12 residues.